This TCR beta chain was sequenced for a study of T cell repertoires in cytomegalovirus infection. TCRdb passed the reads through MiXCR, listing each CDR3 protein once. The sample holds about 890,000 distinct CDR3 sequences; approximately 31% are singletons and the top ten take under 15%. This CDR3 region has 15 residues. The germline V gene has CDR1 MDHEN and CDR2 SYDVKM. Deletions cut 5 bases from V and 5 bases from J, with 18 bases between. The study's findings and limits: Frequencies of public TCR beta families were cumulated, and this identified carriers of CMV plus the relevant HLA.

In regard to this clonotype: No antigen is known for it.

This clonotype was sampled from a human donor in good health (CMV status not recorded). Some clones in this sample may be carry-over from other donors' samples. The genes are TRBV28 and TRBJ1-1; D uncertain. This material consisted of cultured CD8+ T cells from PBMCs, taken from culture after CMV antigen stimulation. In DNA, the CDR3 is TGTGCCAGCAGTCCTAGGCCCCCCATGGGGACTGAAGCTTTCTTT. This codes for CASSPRPPMGTEAFF.